A selection of T cell receptor beta chains follows, all from one sample in a study of monozygotic twins with inflammatory bowel disease. Using the 5' RACE reads, TCRdb records one entry per CDR3 protein without DNA. The sample table sets out 350,000 to 400,000 distinct CDR3 sequences. The specimen was blood. Receptors were obtained from a human donor with ulcerative colitis or Crohn's disease, or a healthy co-twin of an affected twin (not recorded which). Each CDR3 is given with its conserved first and last residue.

V,J,CDR3
TRBV7-2,TRBJ2-3,CASSLASGGARDTQYF
TRBV27,TRBJ1-1,CASSPWDRQNTEAFF
TRBV12-3/TRBV12-4,TRBJ2-3,CASRQGGGLEDTQYF
TRBV5-6,TRBJ1-2,CASSYWTAVYGYTF
TRBV5-8,TRBJ2-7,CASSRTGVAYEQYF
TRBV7-7,TRBJ2-1,CASSRRLAGDLNEQFF
TRBV9,TRBJ2-4,CASSVDGVGVKNIQYF
TRBV7-9,TRBJ2-3,CASSPGTDTQYF
TRBV11-3,TRBJ2-3,CASSSGTTNTDTQYF
TRBV5-1,TRBJ2-1,CASSLGNDNEQFF
TRBV19,TRBJ2-7,CASSYDGQLSYEQYF
TRBV10-3,TRBJ2-5,CAISEPGKYETQYF
TRBV20-1,TRBJ1-6,CSARDWDRNSPLHF
TRBV4-3,TRBJ2-2,CASSHEDRRTGELFF
TRBV4-1,TRBJ1-6,CASSQEARQEYSPLHF
TRBV19,TRBJ2-1,CASRIDRAGSYNEQFF
TRBV7-3,TRBJ2-1,CASSPPGGENNEQFF
TRBV4-1,TRBJ2-3,CASSQVPGSSSTDTQYF
TRBV5-6,TRBJ1-2,CASSLRGPWGYTF
TRBV13,TRBJ2-7,CASSLGRPYEQYF
TRBV4-3,TRBJ2-5,CASSQVASQETQYF
TRBV20-1,TRBJ2-1,CSAQGSSYNEQFF
TRBV9,TRBJ2-3,CASSVGGQGTDTQYF
TRBV29-1,TRBJ1-2,CSGQVNYGYTF
TRBV10-3,TRBJ2-3,CAISEDSTDTQYF
TRBV9,TRBJ2-1,CASSRTGTGYNEQFF
TRBV24-1,TRBJ2-2,CATSDLTGNTGELFF
TRBV7-2,TRBJ1-1,CASSLRTLLEAFF
TRBV20-1,TRBJ1-3,CSAGGGSGNTIYF
TRBV7-2,TRBJ2-2,CASSYRGRRMLFF
TRBV6-5,TRBJ2-1,CASSYSVKWGGQVEQFF
TRBV7-3,TRBJ2-5,CASSSDRVTNQETQYF
TRBV5-1,TRBJ2-7,CASSLEGQGLGEQYF
TRBV4-3,TRBJ1-2,CASSLARGLDGYTF
TRBV19,TRBJ1-1,CASSTQDRTEAFF
TRBV12-3/TRBV12-4,TRBJ1-6,CASSPRQGANSPLHF
TRBV7-2,TRBJ2-4,CASSQKGGGKNIQYF
TRBV29-1,TRBJ1-4,CSVGEGSNEKLFF
TRBV5-1,TRBJ1-1,CASSWEMNTEAFF
TRBV28,TRBJ2-7,CASSLPGNYEQYF
TRBV20-1,TRBJ2-2,CSASPGGTTGELFF
TRBV9,TRBJ2-7,CASSPGGGSYEQYF
TRBV7-9,TRBJ1-1,CASSLTGTNTEAFF
TRBV6-6,TRBJ2-1,CASNLGDEQFF
TRBV20-1,TRBJ1-1,CSAILQGTTEAFF
TRBV27,TRBJ1-3,CASQSLGRSGNTIYF
TRBV30,TRBJ2-5,CAWSVGGAETQYF
TRBV24-1,TRBJ2-3,CATSDSRRGYWTDTQYF
TRBV19,TRBJ2-1,CASSFSGPSYNEQFF
TRBV3-1,TRBJ1-1,CASSQDSRGTEAFF
TRBV5-1,TRBJ2-7,CASRKPPSGTGVWYEQYF
TRBV3-1,TRBJ2-7,CASSQEGISVSYEQYF